This TCR beta chain was identified in a study of blood T cell repertoires in COVID-19. Study-wide background: The origin of the acute and convalescent COVID-19 samples was the United States, Italy and Spain.

Germline V gene data show CDR1 as LGHDT and CDR2 as YNNKEL (reference sequence). CDR3 length: 17 residues. V shed 1 base, J shed 4 bases, and the junction held 7 bases outside the gene matches. The assay was immunoSEQ multiplex PCR, and TCRdb's table has in-frame clones only and misses some. The profile shows 90,000 to 120,000 clones, roughly 80% of them singletons. Sequencing used peripheral blood. The sequence was collected from a human donor in a cohort sampled during active COVID-19. The J gene is TRBJ2-1, the V gene TRBV3-1 (or the pseudogene TRBV3-2); 10 bases match TRBD1. The CDR3 nucleotides are TGTGCCAGCAGCCAAGTCGGCGGGACAGGGGCATACAATGAGCAGTTCTTC. Its translation: CASSQVGGTGAYNEQFF.